These 16 T cell receptor beta chains came from one sample sequenced in a study of cytomegalovirus exposure and HLA in healthy donors. A multiplex PCR was run with 60 Vbeta primers and 13 Jbeta primers. Assay: immunoSEQ multiplex PCR; the TCRdb copy retains only in-frame clones and omits some. The sample has about 150,000 clones, approximately 10% seen once; the top ten hold 6.5% to 9%. The sample was PBMCs. The receptors were gathered from a woman aged 40 to 50 in good health and CMV-seropositive.

The gene calls are TRBV5-6 and TRBJ2-2; 9 bases map to TRBD1. Germline assignment: CDR1 SGHDT and CDR2 YYEEEE. There are 15 residues in the CDR3. With V trimmed by 4 bases and J by 6 bases, 7 bases remained unmatched. In nucleotides, the CDR3 is TGTGCCAGCAGCGCTGGACAGGGGTACCCCGGGGAGCTGTTTTTT. It yields the protein CASSAGQGYPGELFF.

This clone was seen a few times. This chain connects TRBV7-7 to TRBJ2-1; no reliable D call. The CDR3 runs 14 residues. With 5 bases removed from V and 1 base from J, the gap between germline ends came to 9 bases. Germline V CDR1 and CDR2: SSHAT, FNYEAQ (reference sequence). The DNA for the CDR3 is TGTGCCAGCAGCCCCAGTGTTTCCTACAATGAGCAGTTCTTC. Translating gives CASSPSVSYNEQFF.

The rearrangement joins TRBV7-8 to TRBJ1-4; 10 bases are a match to TRBD1. There are 15 residues in the CDR3. Per the germline V gene, CDR1 is SGHVS and CDR2 is FQNEAQ. The V segment lost 5 bases and the J segment 6 bases; nucleotides outside the gene matches: 6. The CDR3 DNA reads as TGTGCCAGCAGCCTTTCGACAGGGGGCTATGAAAAACTGTTTTTT. Its translation is CASSLSTGGYEKLFF.

The chain employs TRBV12-5 and TRBJ1-5; D remains ambiguous. Trimming took 7 bases from V and 0 from J, leaving 13 bases between them. Germline loops: CDR1 LGHNT, CDR2 FRNRAP. The CDR3 contains 15 residues. The CDR3 bases are TGTGCTAGTGACACTTACAGCAGTAGCAATCAGCCCCAGCATTTT. Amino acid sequence: CASDTYSSSNQPQHF.

This chain connects TRBV15 to TRBJ2-5, with D possibly TRBD2 on 5 matching bases. Germline lookup yields CDR1 LNHNV and CDR2 YYDKDF (reference sequence). The CDR3 length is 15 residues. Trimming left V 4 bases short and J 1 base short, with 13 bases between. The CDR3 region is CATSKDRGFQETQYF. For the CDR3, the DNA is TGTGCCACCAGCAAAGATCGGGGATTCCAAGAGACCCAGTACTTC. The complete variable domain, with remaining parts taken from reference TRBV15 and TRBJ2-5, reads DAMVIQNPRYQVTQFGKPVTLSCSQTLNHNVMYWYQQKSSQAPKLLFHYYDKDFNNEADTPDNFQSRRPNTSFCFLDIRSPGLGDTAMYLCATSKDRGFQETQYFGPGTRLLVL.

This clone was picked up a small number of times. This chain uses TRBV6-1 with TRBJ1-5; 12 bases are shared with TRBD1. V lost 1 base and J lost 7; bases outside the gene matches: 5. Germline CDR1 MNHNS, CDR2 SASEGT. The CDR3 runs 16 residues. The CDR3 protein is CASSEGDRGPGQPQHF. For the CDR3, the DNA is TGTGCCAGCAGTGAAGGGGACAGGGGGCCTGGGCAGCCCCAGCATTTT.

Regarding this clone: This specimen includes other DNA sequences encoding the same CDR3. This sequence joins TRBV5-1 and TRBJ2-5, with 14 nucleotides matching TRBD2. The V gene's germline CDR1 is SGHRS and CDR2 YFSETQ. The CDR3 consists of 16 residues. Losses at the gene ends were 0 bases for V and 4 bases for J; bases not matched to a gene: 2. CDR3: CASSLGLAGGRETQYF. As DNA, the CDR3 is TGCGCCAGCAGCTTGGGACTAGCGGGGGGGCGAGAGACCCAGTACTTC.

This clone was counted a few times. V and J are TRBV18 and TRBJ1-6; perhaps TRBD1 as D (6 bases). Germline CDR1 is KGHSH and CDR2 is LQKENI. Trimming removed 6 bases at V and 8 bases at J, with 14 bases between. CDR3 length: 14 amino acids. The CDR3 spells CASSRGGQDSPLHF. CDR3 nucleotide sequence: TGTGCCAGCTCCCGCGGGGGGCAGGATTCACCCCTCCACTTT.

This clone was observed a handful of times. J is TRBJ2-7 and V is TRBV4-1; tentative D call: TRBD2 (5 bases). Trimming stripped 4 bases from V and 6 bases from J, with 16 bases between. CDR3 length: 14 residues. Germline V CDR1 and CDR2: MGHRA, YSYEKL. CDR3 protein: CASSPRERGPEQYF. The CDR3 region has the DNA TGCGCCAGCAGCCCCCGGGAACGAGGACCCGAGCAGTACTTC.

A few counts support this clone. V gene TRBV18 combines with J gene TRBJ1-6; 7 positions match TRBD1. The CDR3 sequence is 14 residues long. From germline, CDR1 is KGHSH and CDR2 LQKENI. V gave up 3 bases and J gave up 10 bases; unmatched junction bases: 6. The CDR3 DNA is TGTGCCAGCTCACCTCAGGGGGTGGGCTCACCCCTCCACTTT. Amino acids: CASSPQGVGSPLHF.

V is TRBV5-1 and J is TRBJ1-5; D remains ambiguous. V shed 0 bases and J shed 6 bases, with 13 bases lying between them. Looked up from germline, CDR1 is SGHRS and CDR2 is YFSETQ. The CDR3 sequence is 15 residues long. The CDR3 here is CASSLGEGGGQPQHF. The CDR3 DNA is TGCGCCAGCAGCTTGGGGGAGGGAGGCGGTCAGCCCCAGCATTTT.

In its sample, this clone was seen a few times. As DNA, the CDR3 is TGTGCCATCAGTCCCGGGACAGGGACGGGATATACGCAGTATTTT. It is translated as CAISPGTGTGYTQYF. This sequence joins TRBV10-3 and TRBJ2-3; 9 bases map to TRBD1. The CDR3 loop spans 15 amino acids. Losses at the gene ends were 5 bases for V and 7 bases for J; bases not matched to a gene: 10. Germline V gene sequence: CDR1 ENHRY, CDR2 SYGVKD.

This clone was picked up a small number of times. This chain joins TRBV25-1 and TRBJ1-4; a possible D gene is TRBD1 (6 bases). CDR3 size: 14 residues. Trimming stripped 2 bases from V and 8 bases from J, with 12 bases between. Germline V gene data show CDR1 as MGHDK and CDR2 as SYGVNS. DNA for the CDR3: TGTGCCAGCAGTGAACTGGACAGTGGGGAAAAACTGTTTTTT. This encodes CASSELDSGEKLFF.

This clone occurred a few times. This chain joins TRBV25-1 and TRBJ1-2; D is unresolved. CDR1 is MGHDK, CDR2 SYGVNS, per germline. The CDR3 runs to 12 residues. V shed 7 bases and J shed 5 bases, with 11 bases lying between them. This CDR3 reads CASNCGLYGYTF. The CDR3, as DNA: TGTGCCAGCAATTGTGGACTTTATGGCTACACCTTC.

This clone was seen a few times. The gene calls are TRBV5-5 and TRBJ2-7; 8 bases are a match to TRBD1. Germline V gene lookup returns CDR1 SGHKS and CDR2 YYEKEE (reference sequence). CDR3 size: 17 residues. Losses at the gene ends were 5 bases for V and 7 bases for J; bases not matched to a gene: 20. In DNA, the CDR3 is TGTGCCAGCAGGACCCGTGGAACAGGGGGATTGGATGGGGAGCAGTACTTC. Its translation is CASRTRGTGGLDGEQYF. The complete variable domain, with remaining parts taken from reference TRBV5-5 and TRBJ2-7, reads DAGVTQSPTHLIKTRGQQVTLRCSPISGHKSVSWYQQVLGQGPQFIFQYYEKEERGRGNFPDRFSARQFPNYSSELNVNALLLGDSALYLCASRTRGTGGLDGEQYFGPGTRLTVT.

There are a few counts of this clone. This chain connects TRBV6-1 to TRBJ2-3; D possibly corresponds to TRBD1 (5 bases). This CDR3 comprises 17 residues. The germline CDR1 and CDR2 sequences are MNHNS and SASEGT. The V and J ends lost 2 bases and 3 bases respectively, with 18 bases between them. The CDR3 DNA sequence: TGTGCCAGCAGTGAAAACCCGGACGCAGGGCGAACAGATACGCAGTATTTT. This encodes CASSENPDAGRTDTQYF.